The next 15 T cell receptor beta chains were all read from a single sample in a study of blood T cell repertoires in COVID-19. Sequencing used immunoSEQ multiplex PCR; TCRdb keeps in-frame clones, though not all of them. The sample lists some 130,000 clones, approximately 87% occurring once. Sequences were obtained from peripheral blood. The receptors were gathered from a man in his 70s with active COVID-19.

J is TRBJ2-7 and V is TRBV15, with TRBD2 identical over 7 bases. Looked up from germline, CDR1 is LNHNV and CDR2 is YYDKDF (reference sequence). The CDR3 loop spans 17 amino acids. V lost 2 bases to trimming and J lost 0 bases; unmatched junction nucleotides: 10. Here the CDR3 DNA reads TGTGCCACCAGCAGAAAAAGAAGCGGGACGAACTCCTACGAGCAGTACTTC. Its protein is CATSRKRSGTNSYEQYF. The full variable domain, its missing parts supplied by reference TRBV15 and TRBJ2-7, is DAMVIQNPRYQVTQFGKPVTLSCSQTLNHNVMYWYQQKSSQAPKLLFHYYDKDFNNEADTPDNFQSRRPNTSFCFLDIRSPGLGDTAMYLCATSRKRSGTNSYEQYFGPGTRLTVT.

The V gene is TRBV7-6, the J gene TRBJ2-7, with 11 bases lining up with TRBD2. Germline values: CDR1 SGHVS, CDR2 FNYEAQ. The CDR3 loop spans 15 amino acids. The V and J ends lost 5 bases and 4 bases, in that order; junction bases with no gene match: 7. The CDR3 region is CASSPTGTSGYEQYF. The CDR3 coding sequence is TGTGCCAGCAGCCCCACCGGGACTAGCGGTTACGAGCAGTACTTC.

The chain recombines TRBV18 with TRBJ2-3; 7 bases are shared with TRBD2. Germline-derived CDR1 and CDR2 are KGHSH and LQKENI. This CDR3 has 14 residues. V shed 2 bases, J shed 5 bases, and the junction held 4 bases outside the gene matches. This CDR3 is CASSPVWGGDTQYF. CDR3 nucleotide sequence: TGTGCCAGCTCACCAGTCTGGGGGGGAGATACGCAGTATTTT. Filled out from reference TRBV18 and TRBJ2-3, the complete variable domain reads NAGVMQNPRHLVRRRGQEARLRCSPMKGHSHVYWYRQLPEEGLKFMVYLQKENIIDESGMPKERFSAEFPKEGPSILRIQQVVRGDSAAYFCASSPVWGGDTQYFGPGTRLTVL.

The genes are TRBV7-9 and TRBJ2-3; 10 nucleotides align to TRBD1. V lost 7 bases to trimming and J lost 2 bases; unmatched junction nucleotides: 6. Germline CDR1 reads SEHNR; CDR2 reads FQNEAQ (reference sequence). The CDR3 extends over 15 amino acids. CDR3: CASNAGTGDTDTQYF. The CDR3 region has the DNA TGTGCCAGCAATGCCGGGACAGGGGACACAGATACGCAGTATTTT.

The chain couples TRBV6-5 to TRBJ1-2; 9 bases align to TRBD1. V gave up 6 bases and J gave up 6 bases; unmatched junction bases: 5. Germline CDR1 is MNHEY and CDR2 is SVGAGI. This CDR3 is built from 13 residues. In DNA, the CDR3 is TGTGCCAGCAGCAACCGGGACAGGGATGGCTACACCTTC. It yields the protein CASSNRDRDGYTF.

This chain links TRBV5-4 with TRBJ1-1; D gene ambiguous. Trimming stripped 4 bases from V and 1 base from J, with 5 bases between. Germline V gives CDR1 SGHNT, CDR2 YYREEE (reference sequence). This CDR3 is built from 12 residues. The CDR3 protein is CASSVKNTEAFF. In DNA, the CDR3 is TGTGCCAGCAGCGTAAAGAACACTGAAGCTTTCTTT.

The CDR3: CATSLRDRGLQYF. The CDR3 DNA sequence: TGTGCCACCAGCTTACGGGACAGGGGGCTCCAGTACTTC. The gene calls are TRBV15 and TRBJ2-5; TRBD1 aligns across 12 bases. CDR1 LNHNV and CDR2 YYDKDF come from the germline V gene (reference sequence). V lost 5 bases to trimming and J lost 10 bases; unmatched junction nucleotides: 5. The CDR3 loop spans 13 amino acids. The entire variable domain, with the rest obtained from reference TRBV15 and TRBJ2-5, is as follows: DAMVIQNPRYQVTQFGKPVTLSCSQTLNHNVMYWYQQKSSQAPKLLFHYYDKDFNNEADTPDNFQSRRPNTSFCFLDIRSPGLGDTAMYLCATSLRDRGLQYFGPGTRLLVL.

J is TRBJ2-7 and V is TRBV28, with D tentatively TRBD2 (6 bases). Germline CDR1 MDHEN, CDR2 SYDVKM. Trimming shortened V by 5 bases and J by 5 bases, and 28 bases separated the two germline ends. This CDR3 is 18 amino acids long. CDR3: CASSNAGGNPPWADEQYF. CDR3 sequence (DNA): TGTGCCAGCAGTAACGCTGGCGGGAACCCTCCTTGGGCCGACGAGCAGTACTTC. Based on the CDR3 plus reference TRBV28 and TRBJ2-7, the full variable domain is DVKVTQSSRYLVKRTGEKVFLECVQDMDHENMFWYRQDPGLGLRLIYFSYDVKMKEKGDIPEGYSVSREKKERFSLILESASTNQTSMYLCASSNAGGNPPWADEQYFGPGTRLTVT.

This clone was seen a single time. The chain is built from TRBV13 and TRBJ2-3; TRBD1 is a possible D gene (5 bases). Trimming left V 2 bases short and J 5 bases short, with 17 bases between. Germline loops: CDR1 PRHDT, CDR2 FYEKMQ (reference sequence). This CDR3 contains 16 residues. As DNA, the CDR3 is TGTGCCAGCAGCTTACGGGCAGGGAAGGGTGTAGATACGCAGTATTTT. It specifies CASSLRAGKGVDTQYF.

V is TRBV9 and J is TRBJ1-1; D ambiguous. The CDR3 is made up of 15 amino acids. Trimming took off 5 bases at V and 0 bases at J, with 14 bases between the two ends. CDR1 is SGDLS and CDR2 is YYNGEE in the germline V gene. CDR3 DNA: TGTGCCAGCAGGAGTGTCTCCGGTATGAACACTGAAGCTTTCTTT. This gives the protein CASRSVSGMNTEAFF.

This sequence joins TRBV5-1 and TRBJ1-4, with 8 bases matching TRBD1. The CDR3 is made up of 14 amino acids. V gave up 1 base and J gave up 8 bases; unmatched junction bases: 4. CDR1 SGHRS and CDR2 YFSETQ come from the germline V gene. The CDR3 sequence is CASSLNRGDEKLFF. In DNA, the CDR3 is TGCGCCAGCAGCTTGAACAGGGGGGACGAAAAACTGTTTTTT.

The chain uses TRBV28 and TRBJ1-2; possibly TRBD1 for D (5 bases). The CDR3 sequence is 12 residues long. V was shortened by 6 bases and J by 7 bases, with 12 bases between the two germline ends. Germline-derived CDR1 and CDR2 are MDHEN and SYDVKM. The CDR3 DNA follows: TGTGCCAGCAGGTCCAGTGGGGCTGGCTACACCTTC. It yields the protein CASRSSGAGYTF.

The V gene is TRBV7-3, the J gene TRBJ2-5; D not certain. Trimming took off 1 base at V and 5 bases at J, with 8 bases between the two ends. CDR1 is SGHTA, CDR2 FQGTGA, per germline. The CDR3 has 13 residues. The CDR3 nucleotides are TGTGCCAGCAGCTTAAGTGCTGCGGAGACCCAGTACTTC. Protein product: CASSLSAAETQYF.

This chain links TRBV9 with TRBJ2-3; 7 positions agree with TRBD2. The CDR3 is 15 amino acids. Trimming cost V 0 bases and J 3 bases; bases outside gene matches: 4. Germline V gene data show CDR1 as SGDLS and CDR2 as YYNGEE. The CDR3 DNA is TGTGCCAGCAGCGTAGGGGGGAGGGCAACAGATACGCAGTATTTT. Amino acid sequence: CASSVGGRATDTQYF. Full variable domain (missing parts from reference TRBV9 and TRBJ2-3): DSGVTQTPKHLITATGQRVTLRCSPRSGDLSVYWYQQSLDQGLQFLIQYYNGEERAKGNILERFSAQQFPDLHSELNLSSLELGDSALYFCASSVGGRATDTQYFGPGTRLTVL.

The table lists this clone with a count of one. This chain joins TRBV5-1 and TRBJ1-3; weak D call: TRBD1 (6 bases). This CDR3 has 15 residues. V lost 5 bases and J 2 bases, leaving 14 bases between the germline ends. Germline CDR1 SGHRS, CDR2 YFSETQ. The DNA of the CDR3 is TGCGCCAGCAGTCAGGACAGTAGCACTGGAAACACCATATATTTT. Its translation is CASSQDSSTGNTIYF.